The sequence of this TCR beta chain was determined in a study of lymphopenia after photon versus proton radiotherapy. TCRdb's table, derived via immunoSEQ multiplex PCR, lists solely in-frame clones and lacks some. The table records approximately 170,000 clones, more than 85% of them present only once. V dropped 1 base and J dropped 1 base, with 8 bases sitting between them. CDR1 and CDR2 (germline): LNHNV, YYDKDF (reference sequence). The CDR3 sequence is 15 residues long. The receptor was derived from a man aged 45-65 years with gastric cancer. The source was peripheral blood, collected from a patient treated with photon-based radiotherapy. The chain combines TRBV15 with TRBJ2-1; D is uncertain. Here the CDR3 reads CATSRVKGSYNEQFF. DNA for the CDR3: TGTGCCACCAGCAGAGTGAAGGGTTCCTACAATGAGCAGTTCTTC.